This record looks at one T cell receptor beta chain sequence and its context. Stable or active relapsing-remitting multiple sclerosis, untreated and meeting revised McDonald criteria, defined the controls. Random hexamers were used to reverse transcribe 0.5 to 1 ug of RNA. The TCR beta CDR3 was amplified by immunoSEQ multiplex PCR across 54 Vbeta, 13 Jbeta. TCRdb independently ran MiXCR on the immunoSEQ multiplex PCR reads; one entry per CDR3 protein. The sample holds over 150,000 distinct CDR3 sequences, around 93% seen once. Germline V lookup: CDR1 LNHDA, CDR2 SQIVND (reference sequence). The CDR3 runs 12 residues. The V end was cut by 6 bases, the J end by 4 bases, with 9 bases between. The record originates from a study of CD8 T cells in Susac syndrome.

The TCR comes from a human donor with multiple sclerosis. The sequenced sample was CD4+ T cells from PBMCs. The chain is built from TRBV19 and TRBJ2-5; perhaps TRBD2 as D (6 bases). The CDR3 DNA follows: TGTGCCAGTAGGCAAGCGGGAGAGACCCAGTACTTC. Protein sequence: CASRQAGETQYF.